This TCR beta chain is from a study of CD4 T cells in relation to SARS-CoV-2 and coronaviruses. Whole-study context: PBMCs were cultured with antigen for roughly 9 days before TCR beta sequencing.

Study-wide results and limits: The cross-reactivity analysis covered only spike protein, not other viral proteins.

Turning to this clone: The target antigen is unknown.

TCRdb's copy holds only in-frame clones and misses some; the assay was immunoSEQ multiplex PCR. The profile shows over 40,000 clones, approximately 84% of them singletons. This CDR3 region has 15 residues. V was shortened by 2 bases and J by 4 bases, with 11 bases between the two germline ends. Germline V lookup: CDR1 SNHLY, CDR2 FYNNEI. The gene calls are TRBV2 and TRBJ1-4; tentative D call: TRBD1 (5 bases). Sequenced: naive CD4+ T cells from PBMCs, cultured in vitro. The subset here: naive CD4+ T cells isolated by negative enrichment. The receptor was derived from an adult with COVID-19. The CDR3 is CASSENRGNNEKLFF. DNA of the CDR3: TGTGCCAGCAGTGAAAATAGGGGTAATAATGAAAAACTGTTTTTT.